This is a list of T cell receptor beta chains from one sample in a study of post-analysis software for immune sequencing data. TCRdb independently ran MiXCR on the PCR reads; one entry per CDR3 protein. Among more than 500,000 distinct CDR3 sequences listed, 34% were seen once. Specimen: blood. Receptors originate from a girl aged 2 to 17 with multiple sclerosis. CDR3s leave out the opening cysteine and the closing phenylalanine or tryptophan.

length: 13; V: TRBV10-3; J: TRBJ2-3; CDR3: AISPGTASTDTQY
length: 14; V: TRBV24-1; J: NA; CDR3: ATSDLRDGSYNEQY
length: 14; V: TRBV19; J: TRBJ2-2; CDR3: ASSLRGGSNTGELF
length: 13; V: TRBV6-1; J: TRBJ2-5; CDR3: ASGLGVGKMETQY
length: 10; V: TRBV12-5; J: TRBJ2-7; CDR3: ASGLLTGPQY
length: 14; V: TRBV15; J: TRBJ2-1; CDR3: ATSGSYRDRDDEQF
length: 10; V: TRBV20-1; J: TRBJ2-7; CDR3: SARGQGPEQY
length: 12; V: TRBV12-3/TRBV12-4; J: TRBJ2-1; CDR3: ASSSRHGTNEQF
length: 13; V: TRBV5-5; J: TRBJ1-5; CDR3: ASSLVANNNQPQH
length: 12; V: TRBV18; J: TRBJ2-5; CDR3: ASSPTFGLETQY
length: 12; V: TRBV12-3/TRBV12-4; J: TRBJ2-5; CDR3: ASSLVGGIKTQY
length: 11; V: TRBV29-1; J: TRBJ1-1; CDR3: SVDVTGNTEAF
length: 12; V: TRBV3-1; J: TRBJ2-1; CDR3: ASSQRGGYNEQF
length: 12; V: TRBV12-3/TRBV12-4; J: TRBJ1-2; CDR3: ASSPGTAFGGYT
length: 12; V: TRBV12-3/TRBV12-4; J: TRBJ2-3; CDR3: ASTMTVSTDTQY
length: 12; V: TRBV11-2; J: TRBJ2-3; CDR3: ASSAILDADTQY
length: 11; V: TRBV9; J: TRBJ2-5; CDR3: ASSASGKETQY
length: 13; V: TRBV12-5; J: TRBJ2-3; CDR3: ASGLAGAGTDTQY
length: 12; V: TRBV6-1; J: TRBJ1-5; CDR3: ASIWRGDRQPQH
length: 14; V: TRBV5-6; J: TRBJ1-5; CDR3: ASSSRPTGKNQPQH
length: 14; V: TRBV7-2; J: TRBJ2-3; CDR3: ASSWGAGGRADTQY
length: 16; V: TRBV7-9; J: TRBJ2-7; CDR3: ASSLGTSLGNRPYEQY
length: 14; V: TRBV11-2; J: TRBJ2-2; CDR3: ASLLGQGGHTGELF
length: 11; V: TRBV7-2; J: TRBJ1-1; CDR3: ASSLGASAEAF
length: 13; V: TRBV11-2; J: TRBJ1-5; CDR3: ASSPSYRGNQPQH
length: 12; V: TRBV5-1; J: TRBJ2-5; CDR3: ASSAGVFQETQY